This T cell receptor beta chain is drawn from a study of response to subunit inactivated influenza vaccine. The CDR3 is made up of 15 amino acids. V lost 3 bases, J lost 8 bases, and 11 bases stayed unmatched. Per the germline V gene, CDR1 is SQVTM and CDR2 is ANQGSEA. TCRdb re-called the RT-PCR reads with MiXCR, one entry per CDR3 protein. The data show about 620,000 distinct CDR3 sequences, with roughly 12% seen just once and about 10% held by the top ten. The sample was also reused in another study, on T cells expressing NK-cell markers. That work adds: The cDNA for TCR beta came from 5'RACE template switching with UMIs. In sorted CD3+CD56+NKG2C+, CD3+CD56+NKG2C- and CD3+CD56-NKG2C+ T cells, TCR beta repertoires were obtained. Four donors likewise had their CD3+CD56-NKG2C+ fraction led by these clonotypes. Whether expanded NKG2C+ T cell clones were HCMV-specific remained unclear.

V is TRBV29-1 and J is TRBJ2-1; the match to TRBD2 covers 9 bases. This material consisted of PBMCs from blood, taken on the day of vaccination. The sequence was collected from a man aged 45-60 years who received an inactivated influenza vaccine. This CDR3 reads CSVDGAGGLRYEQFF. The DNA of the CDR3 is TGCAGCGTTGACGGAGCGGGAGGCCTTAGGTATGAGCAGTTCTTC.